What follows are 14 T cell receptor beta chains derived from one specimen sequenced in a study of T-cell reconstitution after alpha-beta-depleted transplantation in children. Unique molecular identifiers were used in preparing the TCRbeta library. TCRdb itself ran the PCR reads through MiXCR, one entry per CDR3 protein. The data show fewer than 700,000 distinct CDR3 sequences, more than 20% seen once. Sequences were derived from PBMCs, mostly from graft donor cells, sampled 360 days after TCRalphabeta/CD19-depleted stem cell transplant. These receptors were collected from a boy under three years old who had a stem cell transplant for acute myeloid leukemia, so the T cells may come from the graft donor.

CDR3 sequence reads: CASSASRYYGYTF. The CDR3 coding sequence is TGTGCCAGCAGTGCGTCACGGTACTATGGCTACACCTTC. The chain couples TRBV27 to TRBJ1-2; D unclear. Trimming removed 5 bases at V and 3 bases at J, with 10 bases between. The CDR3 is 13 residues long. Germline V gene data show CDR1 as MNHEY and CDR2 as SMNVEV (reference sequence).

The V call is TRBV29-1, the J call TRBJ2-1; 12 bases align to TRBD1. Trimming cost V 4 bases and J 2 bases; bases outside gene matches: 3. Germline V CDR1 and CDR2: SQVTM, ANQGSEA. The CDR3 totals 15 residues. The CDR3 DNA reads as TGCAGCGTTGGCTGGGACAGGGGGCCCTACAATGAGCAGTTCTTC. The encoded protein is CSVGWDRGPYNEQFF.

This clonotype appeared many times. The chain combines TRBV20-1 with TRBJ2-1, with 8 bases matching TRBD2. J was trimmed by 3 bases and V by 3 bases; bases with no gene match: 10. This CDR3 comprises 16 residues. Germline CDR1 reads DFQATT; CDR2 reads SNEGSKA (reference sequence). The CDR3 DNA sequence: TGCAGTGCTAGGGGAGCGGGGGCGACCATCTACAATGAGCAGTTCTTC. This codes for CSARGAGATIYNEQFF.

At least ten counts were recorded for this clonotype. This rearrangement joins TRBV20-1 to TRBJ2-3; no definite D call. This CDR3 region has 13 residues. Trimming took off 2 bases at V and 0 bases at J, with 6 bases between the two ends. The germline gives CDR1 DFQATT, CDR2 SNEGSKA (reference sequence). In DNA form, the CDR3 reads TGCAGTGCTAGATCCCTTAGCACAGATACGCAGTATTTT. Encoded protein: CSARSLSTDTQYF.

This clonotype was found a few times. The V gene is TRBV10-3, the J gene TRBJ2-5; D is uncertain. The CDR3 sequence is 16 residues long. V shed 2 bases and J shed 5 bases, with 18 bases lying between them. The V gene's germline CDR1 is ENHRY and CDR2 SYGVKD. In nucleotides, the CDR3 is TGTGCCATCAGTGAGCCATCCTTACCCGACGGGGAGACCCAGTACTTC. This translates into CAISEPSLPDGETQYF.

This clonotype was detected only a few times. V and J are TRBV10-2 and TRBJ2-2, with D possibly being TRBD1 (5 bases). Per germline, CDR1 WSHSY and CDR2 SAAADI. The CDR3 length is 16 residues. Trimming cost V 3 bases and J 2 bases, with 13 bases left between them. The CDR3: CASSEMGQSNTGELFF. In nucleotides, the CDR3 is TGCGCCAGCAGTGAAATGGGGCAGTCCAACACCGGGGAGCTGTTTTTT.

The chain recombines TRBV12-3 or TRBV12-4 with TRBJ2-2; 8 bases align to TRBD1. The length of the CDR3 is 14 residues. J was trimmed by 6 bases and V by 8 bases; bases with no gene match: 8. CDR3 nucleotide sequence: TGTGCCAGCTGTACAGGGGGGCAGGCCGGGGAGCTGTTTTTT. Amino acid sequence: CASCTGGQAGELFF.

Many counts were recorded for this clonotype. V is TRBV15 and J is TRBJ2-3, with D possibly being TRBD1 (5 bases). The ends were cut back, 5 bases at V and 0 bases at J, with 12 bases in the middle. CDR3 length: 15 amino acids. Germline assignment: CDR1 LNHNV and CDR2 YYDKDF (reference sequence). The CDR3 spells CATSFRVTSTDTQYF. CDR3 nucleotide sequence: TGTGCCACCAGCTTCAGGGTTACTAGCACAGATACGCAGTATTTT.

This clonotype has ten or more counts. The chain is built from TRBV29-1 and TRBJ1-3; D is ambiguous. Germline CDR1 reads SQVTM; CDR2 reads ANQGSEA. V lost 1 base and J lost 0, with 7 bases in between. The CDR3 is 14 residues long. CDR3 amino acids: CSVEAVDSGNTIYF. CDR3 nucleotide sequence: TGCAGCGTTGAAGCAGTAGACTCTGGAAACACCATATATTTT.

On this clonotype itself: A much bigger clone sits one base away, suggesting this may be a read error. J is TRBJ1-1 and V is TRBV7-7; no clear D. Germline V CDR1 and CDR2: SSHAT, FNYEAQ (reference sequence). The V gene lost 1 base and the J gene lost 3 bases, with 6 bases spanning the gap. This CDR3 spans 13 amino acids. The CDR3 reads CASSLVPDTEAFF. CDR3 nucleotide sequence: TGTGCCAGCAGCTTAGTCCCAGACACTGAAGCTTTCTTT.

The CDR3 loop is CASSDPSSGGEETQYF. In nucleotides, the CDR3 is TGTGCCAGCAGTGACCCCTCAAGCGGGGGGGAAGAGACCCAGTACTTC. This chain joins TRBV25-1 and TRBJ2-5; 10 positions match TRBD2. V gave up 3 bases and J gave up 3 bases; unmatched junction bases: 7. Per germline, CDR1 MGHDK and CDR2 SYGVNS. This CDR3 comprises 16 residues.

J is TRBJ1-1 and V is TRBV16; D is possibly TRBD1 (5 bases). The CDR3 consists of 16 residues. V was clipped by 3 bases and J by 0 bases, with 14 bases between them. Germline CDR1 is KGHSY and CDR2 is FQNENV. CDR3 sequence (DNA): TGTGCCAGCAGCCACTCCCCCGGGGGGGTGAACACTGAAGCTTTCTTT. Protein product: CASSHSPGGVNTEAFF.

The V gene is TRBV20-1, the J gene TRBJ1-6; 9 bases align to TRBD1. The germline gives CDR1 DFQATT, CDR2 SNEGSKA (reference sequence). The V and J ends lost 6 bases and 6 bases, in that order; junction bases with no gene match: 6. This CDR3 contains 14 residues. The CDR3 coding sequence is TGCAGTGCCCCCCTGGGACAGGGTAATTCACCCCTCCACTTT. It codes for CSAPLGQGNSPLHF.

This clonotype showed up just a few times. The chain uses TRBV12-3 or TRBV12-4 and TRBJ1-1, with D possibly matching TRBD1 (5 bases). CDR3 size: 13 residues. V lost 1 base and J 8 bases, leaving 11 bases between the germline ends. CDR3 protein: CASSLGGPGEAFF. DNA of the CDR3: TGTGCCAGCAGTTTAGGCGGGCCAGGGGAAGCTTTCTTT.